A single count supports the clone carrying this T cell receptor (beta chain). The antigen remains unidentified. Before thyroid surgery, none of the patients had received any treatment. This sample was taken from a study of metastatic and nonmetastatic thyroid tumors. Study-wide background: The authors compared repertoires across blood and tumor or nodule tissue from malignant and benign thyroid patients. Findings of the study overall: Versus benign nodules, malignant thyroid tumors reportedly had significantly higher TCR beta diversity, in blood and tumor.

As originally analysed: To classify distant metastasis in papillary thyroid cancer, a model was built from CDR3 differences across clinicopathological groups. MiXCR re-clonotyped the PCR reads for TCRdb. The V and J calls, along with clone size, are taken from TCRdb and not from the paper's own processing. This repertoire shows under 6,500 clones, roughly 30% found once; its top ten account for about a sixth. Germline V gene sequence: CDR1 GTSNPN, CDR2 SVGIG (reference sequence). Trimming at V came to 5 bases and at J to 4 bases, leaving 3 bases not matched to a gene. This CDR3 has 12 residues. The sequence came from a female donor with papillary thyroid cancer or a benign thyroid nodule (not recorded which). Some clones in this sample may be carry-over from other donors' samples. The chain carries TRBV30 and TRBJ2-7; 9 nucleotides line up with TRBD1. Sequenced input: adjacent normal tissue. The CDR3 here is CAWGTGTYEQYF. Written as DNA, the CDR3 is TGTGCCTGGGGGACAGGGACTTACGAGCAGTACTTC.